The 8 T cell receptor beta chains given below trace back to one sample, sequenced in a study of T cell changes during pregnancy in multiple sclerosis. The repertoire was sequenced with immunoSEQ multiplex PCR; TCRdb's copy has only in-frame clones and lacks some. The top ten hold 0.35% to 0.55% of the sample, which has 30,000 to 40,000 clones, 91% seen once. The specimen comprised CD4+ T cells from peripheral blood mononuclear cells, sampled in the third trimester of pregnancy. These receptor sequences come from a female donor in good health, enrolled as a control in a pregnancy study.

The V gene is TRBV7-3, the J gene TRBJ2-3; 12 nucleotides match TRBD2. Germline assignment: CDR1 SGHTA and CDR2 FQGTGA. Unmatched junction bases numbered 3, after V lost 4 bases and J lost 1 base. CDR3 length: 16 residues. The CDR3 region has the DNA TGTGCCAGCAGCTCCGGACTAGCGGGGCGCACAGATACGCAGTATTTT. This translates into CASSSGLAGRTDTQYF.

This chain links TRBV25-1 with TRBJ1-4, with D uncertain. The V end was cut by 7 bases, the J end by 0 bases, with 6 bases between. This CDR3 is 13 amino acids long. Germline values: CDR1 MGHDK, CDR2 SYGVNS. CDR3 DNA: TGTGCCAGCATTCCCGCAACTAATGAAAAACTGTTTTTT. Amino acid sequence: CASIPATNEKLFF.

The chain joins TRBV19 to TRBJ2-7, with TRBD2 identical over 11 bases. V lost 3 bases and J lost 0; bases outside the gene matches: 1. The length of the CDR3 is 15 residues. Germline CDR1 LNHDA, CDR2 SQIVND (reference sequence). Here the CDR3 DNA reads TGTGCCAGTAGTATTGGGACTAGCGGCTCCTACGAGCAGTACTTC. Translation gives CASSIGTSGSYEQYF.

This clone occurred a few times. The chain links TRBV19 to TRBJ2-1, with 9 bases that match TRBD1. Germline V gene data show CDR1 as LNHDA and CDR2 as SQIVND (reference sequence). Trimming removed 6 bases from V and 7 bases from J; junction bases left unmatched: 4. The CDR3 length is 13 residues. The CDR3 spells CASSLDRGNEQFF. CDR3 DNA: TGTGCCAGTAGCCTCGACAGGGGGAATGAGCAGTTCTTC.

The chain joins TRBV7-9 to TRBJ2-3, with TRBD2 matching over 11 bases. Germline loops: CDR1 SEHNR, CDR2 FQNEAQ (reference sequence). The junction had 8 bases not matched to a gene; V was cut back by 5 bases and J by 7 bases. The CDR3 length is 15 residues. The CDR3 spells CASSPGTSGTYTQYF. CDR3 sequence (DNA): TGTGCCAGCAGCCCCGGGACTAGCGGCACGTATACGCAGTATTTT. The full variable domain, with the rest looked up from reference TRBV7-9 and TRBJ2-3, is DTGVSQNPRHKITKRGQNVTFRCDPISEHNRLYWYRQTLGQGPEFLTYFQNEAQLEKSRLLSDRFSAERPKGSFSTLEIQRTEQGDSAMYLCASSPGTSGTYTQYFGPGTRLTVL.

The chain is built from TRBV28 and TRBJ2-5, with 8 bases lining up with TRBD1. The tail of the sequence fits TRBJ2-7 better, so the J call may be wrong. Germline V gene data show CDR1 as MDHEN and CDR2 as SYDVKM. This CDR3 has 14 residues. The CDR3 DNA follows: TGTGCCAGCAGCTTCGACAGGGGCCCCTACGAGCAGTACTTC. Its protein is CASSFDRGPYEQYF.

V and J are TRBV19 and TRBJ1-2, with D perhaps TRBD1 (6 bases). Looked up from germline, CDR1 is LNHDA and CDR2 is SQIVND (reference sequence). This CDR3 is built from 14 residues. Trimming removed 3 bases at V and 3 bases at J, with 11 bases between. CDR3 protein: CASSIQQGDYGYTF. CDR3 nucleotide sequence: TGTGCCAGTAGTATCCAACAGGGTGACTATGGCTACACCTTC.

The rearrangement joins TRBV7-9 to TRBJ1-5; 8 nucleotides line up with TRBD1. Losses at the gene ends were 1 base for V and 1 base for J; bases not matched to a gene: 0. Germline CDR1 is SEHNR and CDR2 is FQNEAQ (reference sequence). The CDR3 covers 15 residues. CDR3: CASSLGTGSNQPQHF. The CDR3 region has the DNA TGTGCCAGCAGCTTAGGGACAGGGAGCAATCAGCCCCAGCATTTT.